This T cell receptor beta chain was captured in a study of blood T cell repertoires in COVID-19. Trimming removed 6 bases from V and 7 bases from J, with 15 bases in between. This CDR3 comprises 14 residues. CDR1 and CDR2 from the germline V gene are KGHDR and SFDVKD. In the authors' methods: Amplification with reference gene primers provided the estimates of nucleated cell counts. The data were produced by immunoSEQ multiplex PCR, yet TCRdb's version contains in-frame clones alone and is incomplete. V, J and clone size are taken as reported in that table, and D and trimming were inferred from the DNA itself. The sample records approximately 250,000 clones, approximately 89% being singletons.

This TCR was recovered from a woman in her seventies with COVID-19, enrolled during active disease. The V gene is TRBV24-1, the J gene TRBJ2-1, with D possibly TRBD1 on 5 matching bases. The sequencing sample was made of peripheral blood. The DNA of the CDR3 is TGTGCCACCAGTCACTCAGGGCCAGCAAATGAGCAGTTCTTC. It encodes CATSHSGPANEQFF.